Below are 11 T cell receptor beta chains sequenced from a single sample in a study of molecular identifiers for immune sequencing clone quantification (dated by TCRdb to 2017 to 2018). The library relied on PCR. TCRdb records NextSeq 500 as the sequencer. TCRdb trimmed public reads at Q25 via fastp, called clones via MiXCR and kept in-frame beta chains. Rows merge per CDR3 protein into single entries with the most common DNA and genes. Across this sample there are some 320,000 distinct CDR3 sequences, with about 22% seen only once. The ten largest account for around 0.76% of the sample. The sequenced sample consisted of naive CD8+ T cells from blood, with Jurkat cell RNA spiked in. The cell subset or site label, read with the paper, signifies: FACS-sorted CD8+CD4-CCR7+CD45RA+ naive T cells. These receptor sequences come from a human donor in good health. Some libraries in this study had Jurkat cell RNA spiked in.

Only a few counts were recorded for this clonotype. J is TRBJ1-1 and V is TRBV6-2 or TRBV6-3; 8 nucleotides agree with TRBD1. The germline CDR1 and CDR2 sequences are MNHEY and SVGEGT. The CDR3 sequence is 15 residues long. The J segment lost 1 base and the V segment lost 2 bases, leaving 3 bases of the junction unmatched. CDR3 sequence: CASSYPDRENTEAFF. The CDR3 DNA follows: TGTGCCAGCAGTTACCCGGACAGGGAGAACACTGAAGCTTTCTTT.

Remarks on this clonotype: Mismatch with germline at one junction end may stem from a read error. The chain couples TRBV4-3 to TRBJ2-3; the D gene is possibly TRBD1 (5 bases). Looked up from germline, CDR1 is LGHNA and CDR2 is YSLEER. The CDR3 runs 17 residues. The CDR3, as DNA: TGCGTCAGCAGCCAAGTGGTCAGGGCGGATCTATCAGATACGCAGTATTTT. Translation: CVSSQVVRADLSDTQYF.

Concerning this clonotype: A read error is possible here, since a much larger clone lies one base away. This rearrangement joins TRBV7-8 to TRBJ2-7; maybe TRBD1 (6 bases). CDR1 is SGHVS and CDR2 is FQNEAQ in the germline V gene. V gave up 3 bases and J gave up 3 bases, with 12 bases separating them. The CDR3 has 14 residues. CDR3 DNA sequence: TGTGCCAGCAGCTTTGGACAGATAGACTACGAGCAGTACTTC. This encodes CASSFGQIDYEQYF. Combining the CDR3 with reference TRBV7-8 and TRBJ2-7 gives the whole variable domain GAGVSQSPRYKVAKRGQDVALRCDPISGHVSLFWYQQALGQGPEFLTYFQNEAQLDKSGLPSDRFFAERPEGSVSTLKIQRTQQEDSAVYLCASSFGQIDYEQYFGPGTRLTVT.

This clonotype was detected many times. The chain uses TRBV28 and TRBJ2-7, with TRBD2 as a possible D gene (6 bases). Trimming cost V 6 bases and J 6 bases, with 15 bases left between them. CDR1 is MDHEN, CDR2 SYDVKM, per germline. The CDR3 contains 13 residues. CDR3 DNA sequence: TGTGCCAGCAGCCATCCGGGACTTCCCGAGCAGTACTTC. Amino acid sequence: CASSHPGLPEQYF. Together with reference TRBV28 and TRBJ2-7, the CDR3 gives the full variable domain: DVKVTQSSRYLVKRTGEKVFLECVQDMDHENMFWYRQDPGLGLRLIYFSYDVKMKEKGDIPEGYSVSREKKERFSLILESASTNQTSMYLCASSHPGLPEQYFGPGTRLTVT.

The rearrangement uses TRBV27 and TRBJ2-7, with D hard to call. CDR1 is MNHEY and CDR2 is SMNVEV in the germline V gene (reference sequence). Trimming cost V 4 bases and J 0 bases, with 13 bases left between them. CDR3 length: 15 amino acids. The CDR3 DNA sequence: TGTGCCAGCAGTTCATGGCAGGAAAGCTCCTACGAGCAGTACTTC. Translating it yields CASSSWQESSYEQYF.

The V call is TRBV7-9, the J call TRBJ2-6, with 8 nucleotides matching TRBD1. The CDR3 runs to 16 residues. V lost 5 bases to trimming and J lost 0 bases; unmatched junction nucleotides: 3. In germline, CDR1 is SEHNR, CDR2 FQNEAQ (reference sequence). In DNA, the CDR3 is TGTGCCAGCAGCCCTCAGGGGGCCTCTGGGGCCAACGTCCTGACTTTC. The encoded protein is CASSPQGASGANVLTF.

This clonotype was seen at least ten times. The chain links TRBV12-3 or TRBV12-4 to TRBJ1-2, with unresolved D. The CDR3 extends over 14 amino acids. With 3 bases removed from V and 0 bases from J, the gap between germline ends came to 8 bases. In nucleotides, the CDR3 is TGTGCCAGCAGTTTTCGAACAACTAACTATGGCTACACCTTC. Amino acids: CASSFRTTNYGYTF.

The chain recombines TRBV19 with TRBJ2-1; tentatively, D is TRBD2 (5 bases). The CDR3 covers 17 residues. Per germline, CDR1 LNHDA and CDR2 SQIVND (reference sequence). The V and J ends lost 5 bases and 0 bases respectively, with 17 bases between them. The CDR3: CASSPSRGLDSYNEQFF. DNA of the CDR3: TGTGCCAGTAGTCCCTCTCGCGGGTTGGACTCCTACAATGAGCAGTTCTTC.

This clonotype was seen once. This could be a read error, since a much larger clone is one nucleotide away. The CDR3 bases are TGTGCCAGCAGCTTACCCGGCCTTAGGACAGGGGCCCGGGAGCTGTCTTTT. Translated: CASSLPGLRTGARELSF. This chain links TRBV13 with TRBJ2-2; 9 bases match TRBD1. The CDR3 extends over 17 amino acids. CDR1 is PRHDT and CDR2 is FYEKMQ in the germline V gene (reference sequence).

This clonotype was counted a few times. V is TRBV12-3 or TRBV12-4 and J is TRBJ2-2, with 10 nucleotides matching TRBD2. The CDR3 is made up of 16 amino acids. V shed 6 bases, J shed 4 bases, and the junction held 8 bases outside the gene matches. The CDR3 is CASSPGLAEVTGELFF. For the CDR3, the DNA is TGTGCCAGCAGCCCCGGACTAGCGGAGGTCACCGGGGAGCTGTTTTTT.

This clonotype has a count of ten or more. The V call is TRBV29-1, the J call TRBJ1-1; D not resolved. The CDR3 has 12 residues. Germline V gives CDR1 SQVTM, CDR2 ANQGSEA. The V gene lost 2 bases and the J gene lost 6 bases, with 10 bases spanning the gap. The CDR3 DNA reads TGCAGCGTTGAATTGGGGATCCCTGAAGCTTTCTTT. Translation gives CSVELGIPEAFF.